This T cell receptor (beta chain) was identified in a study of OX40 agonist ivuxolimab in advanced cancers. The CDR3 contains 15 residues. Trimming took 2 bases from V and 4 from J; bases not matched to a gene: 6. The germline V gene has CDR1 SGHRS and CDR2 YFSETQ. Sampled blood was obtained at baseline, cycle 4 day 1, and cycle 7 day 1. The repertoire was sequenced with immunoSEQ multiplex PCR; TCRdb's copy has only in-frame clones and lacks some. The sample has around 46,000 clones; more than 75% are singletons. Only a few counts were recorded for this clone. Its antigen remains unidentified. Findings and caveats of the study: Part of the nonresponder group also had normalized T-cell clonal expansion that was low.

The receptor's source is an adult with an advanced solid tumor such as melanoma, head and neck, liver or kidney cancer. The V call is TRBV5-1, the J call TRBJ2-1; 7 bases agree with TRBD2. This specimen consisted of CD4+ or CD8+ T cells sorted from blood, obtained in a trial of the OX40 agonist ivuxolimab. CDR3 region: CASSFSGPGYNEQFF. The DNA of the CDR3 is TGCGCCAGCAGCTTTAGCGGGCCCGGGTACAATGAGCAGTTCTTC.